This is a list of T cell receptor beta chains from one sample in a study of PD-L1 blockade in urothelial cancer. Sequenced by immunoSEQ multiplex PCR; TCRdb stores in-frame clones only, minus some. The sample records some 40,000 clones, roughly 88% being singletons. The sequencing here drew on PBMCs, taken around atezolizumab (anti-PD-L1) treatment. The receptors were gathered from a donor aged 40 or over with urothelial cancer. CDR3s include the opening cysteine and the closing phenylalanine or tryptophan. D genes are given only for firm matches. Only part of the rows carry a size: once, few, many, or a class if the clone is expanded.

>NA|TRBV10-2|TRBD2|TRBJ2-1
TGCGCCAGCAGTGACGGGGGGGCGGGTGGGCATGAGCAGTTCTTC
CASSDGGAGGHEQFF
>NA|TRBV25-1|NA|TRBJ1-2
TGTGCCAGCAGTAGGGCAGGGTCTAACTATGGCTACACCTTC
CASSRAGSNYGYTF
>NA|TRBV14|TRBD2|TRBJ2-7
TGTGCCAGCAGACTAGCGGGAGCCTACGAGCAGTACTTC
CASRLAGAYEQYF
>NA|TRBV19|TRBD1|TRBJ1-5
TGTGCCAGTAGACACTGGGGTAGGAAACAGGGGAGCAATCAGCCCCAGCATTTT
CASRHWGRKQGSNQPQHF
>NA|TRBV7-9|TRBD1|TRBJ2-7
TGTGCCAGCAGCCTAGGACAGGCCCACACGTACGAGCAGTACTTC
CASSLGQAHTYEQYF
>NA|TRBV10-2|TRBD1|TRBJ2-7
TGCGCCAGTCTGGGCCTGCGGGACAGGGGAAGATACGAGCAGTACTTC
CASLGLRDRGRYEQYF
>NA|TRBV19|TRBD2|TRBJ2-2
TGTGCCAGTAGTATATTAGCGGGAGGGCCCGGGGAGCTGTTTTTT
CASSILAGGPGELFF
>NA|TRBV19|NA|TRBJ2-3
TGTGCCAGTAGTATTGGCGGGGCTCTCCCTAGCACAGATACGCAGTATTTT
CASSIGGALPSTDTQYF
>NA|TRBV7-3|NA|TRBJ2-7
TGTGCCAGCAGCTTAACCGGGACTTTTTCCTACGAGCAGTACTTC
CASSLTGTFSYEQYF
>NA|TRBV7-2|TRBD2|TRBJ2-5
TGTGCCAGCGGGGGGGTTCTTGCGGCCCAAGAGACCCAGTACTTC
CASGGVLAAQETQYF
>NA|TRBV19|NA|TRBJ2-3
TGTGCCAGTAGAGTGGGGGCCTCCGGGACCCAGTTTCGGGAGCAGTATTTT
CASRVGASGTQFREQYF
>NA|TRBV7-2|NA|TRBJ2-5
TGTGCCAGCAGCCCCTGGGCTGACCAAGAGACCCAGTACTTC
CASSPWADQETQYF
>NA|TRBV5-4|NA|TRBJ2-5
TGTGCCAGCAGCTTTACGAGACAAGAGACCCAGTACTTC
CASSFTRQETQYF
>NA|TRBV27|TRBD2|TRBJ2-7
TGTGCCAGCAGTTTATCCCCCCCGGGACTAGCGGGGTCCGAGCAGTACTTC
CASSLSPPGLAGSEQYF
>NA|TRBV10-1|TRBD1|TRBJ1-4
TGCGCCACCGCAGGGGGTGAAAAACTGTTTTTT
CATAGGEKLFF
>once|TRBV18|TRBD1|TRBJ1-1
TGTGCCAGCTCATGGGCTACAGGGGGCCGGGGCACTGAAGCTTTCTTT
CASSWATGGRGTEAFF
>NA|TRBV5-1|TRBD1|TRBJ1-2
TGCGCCAGCAGCTTGGGACAGGGGAGCTACACCTTC
CASSLGQGSYTF
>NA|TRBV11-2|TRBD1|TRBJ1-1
TGTGCCAGCAGCCGACGGACAGGTCCGGGCACTGAAGCTTTCTTT
CASSRRTGPGTEAFF
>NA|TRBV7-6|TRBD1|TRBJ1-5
TGTGCCAGCAGCTTAACCCAGGGGGTTCAGCCCCAGCATTTT
CASSLTQGVQPQHF
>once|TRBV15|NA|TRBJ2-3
TGTGCCACCAGCAGTGCCCGAGGGTCGGCAGATACGCAGTATTTT
CATSSARGSADTQYF
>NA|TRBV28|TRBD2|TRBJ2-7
TGTGCCAGCATGTGGGGGGGATTAGGCGCCTCCTACGAGCAGTACTTC
CASMWGGLGASYEQYF
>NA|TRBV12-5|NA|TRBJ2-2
TGTGCTAGTGGAATGGGACACCTCAACACCGGGGAGCTGTTTTTT
CASGMGHLNTGELFF
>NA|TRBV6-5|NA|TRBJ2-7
TGTGCCAGCAGTTACGCGGGCCGCTCCTACGAGCAGTACTTC
CASSYAGRSYEQYF
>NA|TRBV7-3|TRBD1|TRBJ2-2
TGTGCCAGCAGCCGACAGGGGCGCACCGGGGAGCTGTTTTTT
CASSRQGRTGELFF
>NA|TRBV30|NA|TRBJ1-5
TGTGCCTGGAGCCAGGGGAGCCAGCCCCAGCATTTT
CAWSQGSQPQHF
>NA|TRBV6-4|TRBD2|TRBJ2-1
TGTGCCAGCAGTGACCCCACTAGCGGGAGGGGGCATGAGCAGTTCTTC
CASSDPTSGRGHEQFF
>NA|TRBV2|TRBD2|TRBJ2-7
TGTGCCAGCAGTGTGGCTAGCGGGAGTTCCCACGAGCAGTACTTC
CASSVASGSSHEQYF
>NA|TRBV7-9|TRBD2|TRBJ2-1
TGTGCCAGCAGCTTATCCGTAACTAGCGGAGACTACAATGAGCAGTTCTTC
CASSLSVTSGDYNEQFF
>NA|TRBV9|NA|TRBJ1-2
TGTGCCAGCCGGAGGGACTATGGCTACACCTTC
CASRRDYGYTF
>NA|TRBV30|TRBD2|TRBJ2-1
TGTGCCTGGACCCCAGGGACTAGCGGTCCCAATGAGCAGTTCTTC
CAWTPGTSGPNEQFF
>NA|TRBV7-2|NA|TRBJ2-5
TGTGCCAGCACCGGCTACCCCAGGGAGACCCAGTACTTC
CASTGYPRETQYF
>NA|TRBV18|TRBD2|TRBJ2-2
TGTGCCAGCTCACCACTTCGGACTAGCGGGAGCACCGGGGAGCTGTTTTTT
CASSPLRTSGSTGELFF
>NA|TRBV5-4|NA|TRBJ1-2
TGTGCCAGCAGCTCGCCCAGGGGTTTTGGCTATGGCTACACCTTC
CASSSPRGFGYGYTF
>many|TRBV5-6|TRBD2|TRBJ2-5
TGTGCCAGCAGCCGAACCCGGGGACTAGCGGGACAGGAGACCCAGTACTTC
CASSRTRGLAGQETQYF
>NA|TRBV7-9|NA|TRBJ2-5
TGTGCCAGCAGCAGGGGTATGGAAGAGACCCAGTACTTC
CASSRGMEETQYF
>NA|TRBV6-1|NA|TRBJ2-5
TGTGCCAGCAGTGAATTTTGGTGGCAGCAAGAGACCCAGTACTTC
CASSEFWWQQETQYF
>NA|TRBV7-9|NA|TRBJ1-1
TGTGCCAGCAGCCCTAAGGGGGTGCCGGGCACTGAAGCTTTCTTT
CASSPKGVPGTEAFF
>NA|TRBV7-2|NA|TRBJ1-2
TGTGCCAGCAGCCCGGACACCAACTATGGCTACACCTTC
CASSPDTNYGYTF
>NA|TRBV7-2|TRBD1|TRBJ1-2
TGTGCCAGCAGCGCACAGGGGGACTATGGCTACACCTTC
CASSAQGDYGYTF
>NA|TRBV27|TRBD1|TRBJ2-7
TGTGCCAGCAGAGCCGGGACAGGGGGGAACTACGAGCAGTACTTC
CASRAGTGGNYEQYF
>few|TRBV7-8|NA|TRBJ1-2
TGTGCCAGCAGCTTAACCCAGGGCGGCTATGGCTACACCTTC
CASSLTQGGYGYTF
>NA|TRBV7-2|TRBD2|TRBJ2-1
TGTGCCAGCAGCCCGGGACTAGCCTCCTACAATGAGCAGTTCTTC
CASSPGLASYNEQFF
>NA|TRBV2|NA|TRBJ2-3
TGTGCCACCCCACTAACAGATACGCAGTATTTT
CATPLTDTQYF
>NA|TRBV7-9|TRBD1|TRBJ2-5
TGTGCCAGCAGCTTAGGGCTCGGGACAGGGAAGCCAAAGGGAGAGACCCAGTACTTC
CASSLGLGTGKPKGETQYF
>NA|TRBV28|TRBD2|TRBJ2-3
TGTGCCAGCAGTTTGCGGACTAGCGGGCGGGGAGATACGCAGTATTTT
CASSLRTSGRGDTQYF
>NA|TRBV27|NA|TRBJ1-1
TGTGCCACCCGAGCCCTGGTGGACACTGAAGCTTTCTTT
CATRALVDTEAFF
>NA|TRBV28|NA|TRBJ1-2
TGTGCCAGCAGTTTAGTGGGGGCAGCTAACTATGGCTACACCTTC
CASSLVGAANYGYTF